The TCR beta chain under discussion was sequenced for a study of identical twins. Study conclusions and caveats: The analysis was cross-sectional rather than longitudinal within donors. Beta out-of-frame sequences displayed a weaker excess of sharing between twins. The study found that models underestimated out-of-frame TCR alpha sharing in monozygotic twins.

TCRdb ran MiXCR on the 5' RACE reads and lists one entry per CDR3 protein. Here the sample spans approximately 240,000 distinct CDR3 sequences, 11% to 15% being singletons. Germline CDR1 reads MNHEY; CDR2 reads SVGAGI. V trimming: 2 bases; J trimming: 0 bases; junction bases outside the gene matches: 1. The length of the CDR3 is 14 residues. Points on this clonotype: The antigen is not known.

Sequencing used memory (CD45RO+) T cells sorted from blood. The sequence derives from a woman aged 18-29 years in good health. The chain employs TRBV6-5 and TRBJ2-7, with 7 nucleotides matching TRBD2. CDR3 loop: CASSYGGVSYEQYF. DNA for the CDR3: TGTGCCAGCAGTTACGGGGGGGTCTCCTACGAGCAGTACTTC.